These 9 T cell receptor beta chains were sequenced from one sample in a study of response to subunit inactivated influenza vaccine. A single record per CDR3 protein comes from TCRdb applying MiXCR to the RT-PCR reads. The table has roughly 670,000 distinct CDR3 sequences, 14% seen once; the top ten hold about 7.4%. Source: PBMCs from blood, taken less than 15 days before vaccination. These receptors were obtained from a man in his fifties who received an inactivated influenza vaccine.

This chain connects TRBV29-1 to TRBJ2-7, with D hard to call. The germline gives CDR1 SQVTM, CDR2 ANQGSEA. The CDR3 totals 14 residues. Trimming left V 4 bases short and J 1 base short, with 14 bases between. The CDR3 spells CSVAGRLGSYEQYF. CDR3 DNA: TGCAGCGTTGCCGGACGACTTGGGTCCTACGAGCAGTACTTC.

This clonotype came up a few times. The chain combines TRBV12-3 or TRBV12-4 with TRBJ2-1; TRBD2 matches at 7 bases. The CDR3 consists of 15 residues. Unmatched junction bases numbered 5, after V lost 4 bases and J lost 2 bases. In nucleotides, the CDR3 is TGTGCCAGCAGTTGGGCACGGGGGGCCTACAATGAGCAGTTCTTC. Translated: CASSWARGAYNEQFF.

The chain combines TRBV7-9 with TRBJ2-2; 10 bases are shared with TRBD1. Per the germline V gene, CDR1 is SEHNR and CDR2 is FQNEAQ (reference sequence). The CDR3 loop spans 16 amino acids. Trimming cost V 7 bases and J 3 bases; bases outside gene matches: 8. The CDR3 region has the DNA TGTGCCAGCAACCCGACAGGGACAGGGGACACCGGGGAGCTGTTTTTT. Its translation is CASNPTGTGDTGELFF.

The table lists this clonotype with many counts. V usage is TRBV6-2 or TRBV6-3 and J usage is TRBJ2-7; TRBD1 aligns across 7 bases. After removal of 6 bases from V and 0 bases from J, the junction contained 5 bases not matched to a gene. CDR3 length: 14 residues. Germline V lookup: CDR1 MNHEY, CDR2 SVGEGT. CDR3 bases: TGTGCCAGCAGCCCGGGACAGACCTCCTACGAGCAGTACTTC. It specifies CASSPGQTSYEQYF.

The sample holds many counts of this clonotype. This chain uses TRBV5-1 with TRBJ2-1, with 8 bases aligning to TRBD1. Germline lookup yields CDR1 SGHRS and CDR2 YFSETQ. The CDR3 totals 14 residues. V shed 0 bases, J shed 6 bases, and the junction held 2 bases outside the gene matches. In DNA form, the CDR3 reads TGCGCCAGCAGCTTGGCCGGGACAGGCAATGAGCAGTTCTTC. Encoded protein: CASSLAGTGNEQFF.

This clonotype was observed a few times. This chain connects TRBV4-1 to TRBJ1-2; 7 nucleotides match TRBD1. The germline gives CDR1 MGHRA, CDR2 YSYEKL. The CDR3 has 15 residues. Germline trimming cut 0 bases from V and 5 bases from J; bases unmatched to any gene: 6. The CDR3 region has the DNA TGCGCCAGCAGCCAAGACCAGAAGGGGGCGTATGGCTACACCTTC. Translating it yields CASSQDQKGAYGYTF.

This clonotype has ten or more counts. The chain is built from TRBV7-8 and TRBJ2-2, with 11 bases aligning to TRBD1. The V segment lost 4 bases and the J segment 5 bases; nucleotides outside the gene matches: 6. The CDR3 is made up of 16 amino acids. Per germline, CDR1 SGHVS and CDR2 FQNEAQ. CDR3 DNA sequence: TGTGCCAGCAGCTCCTCGGACAGGGGGCCGACCGGGGAGCTGTTTTTT. This encodes CASSSSDRGPTGELFF.

The J gene is TRBJ2-1, the V gene TRBV4-3; 8 nucleotides align to TRBD2. Germline-derived CDR1 and CDR2 are LGHNA and YSLEER. The V segment lost 3 bases and the J segment 3 bases; nucleotides outside the gene matches: 10. CDR3 length: 17 residues. CDR3 region: CASSQGLGAGGYNEQFF. CDR3 coding DNA: TGCGCCAGCAGCCAGGGCCTCGGGGCGGGGGGCTACAATGAGCAGTTCTTC.

In its sample, this clonotype was seen a few times. The rearrangement joins TRBV29-1 to TRBJ2-5, with D possibly matching TRBD2 (6 bases). Germline V gene lookup returns CDR1 SQVTM and CDR2 ANQGSEA. V dropped 0 bases and J dropped 1 base, with 18 bases sitting between them. CDR3 length equals 17 residues. CDR3 nucleotides: TGCAGCGTTGAAGACCTGTGGAGGGTTGAAGGCCAAGAGACCCAGTACTTC. Protein product: CSVEDLWRVEGQETQYF. Full variable domain (rest looked up from reference TRBV29-1 and TRBJ2-5): SAVISQKPSRDICQRGTSLTIQCQVDSQVTMMFWYRQQPGQSLTLIATANQGSEATYESGFVIDKFPISRPNLTFSTLTVSNMSPEDSSIYLCSVEDLWRVEGQETQYFGPGTRLLVL.